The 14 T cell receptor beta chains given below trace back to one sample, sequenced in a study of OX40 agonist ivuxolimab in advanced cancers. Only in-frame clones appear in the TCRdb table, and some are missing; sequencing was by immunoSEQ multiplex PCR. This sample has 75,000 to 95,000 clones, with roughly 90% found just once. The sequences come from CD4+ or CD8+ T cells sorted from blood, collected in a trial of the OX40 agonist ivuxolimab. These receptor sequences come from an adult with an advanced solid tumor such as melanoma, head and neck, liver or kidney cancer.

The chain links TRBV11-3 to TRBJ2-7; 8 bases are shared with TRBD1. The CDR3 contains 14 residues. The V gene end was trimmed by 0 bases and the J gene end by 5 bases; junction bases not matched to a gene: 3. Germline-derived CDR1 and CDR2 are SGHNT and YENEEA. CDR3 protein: CASSLETGEDEQYF. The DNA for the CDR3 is TGTGCCAGCAGCTTAGAGACAGGGGAGGACGAGCAGTACTTC.

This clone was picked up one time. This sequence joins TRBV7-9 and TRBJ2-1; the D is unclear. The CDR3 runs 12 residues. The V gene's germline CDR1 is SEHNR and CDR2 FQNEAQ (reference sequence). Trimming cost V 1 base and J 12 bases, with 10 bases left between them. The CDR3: CASSLDASRQFF. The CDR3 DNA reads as TGTGCCAGCAGCTTAGATGCGTCTAGGCAGTTCTTC.

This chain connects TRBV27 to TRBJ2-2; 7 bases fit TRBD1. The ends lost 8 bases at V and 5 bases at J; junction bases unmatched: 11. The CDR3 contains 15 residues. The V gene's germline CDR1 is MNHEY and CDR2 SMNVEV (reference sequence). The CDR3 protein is CASWSTGFITGELFF. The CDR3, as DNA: TGTGCCAGCTGGTCGACAGGGTTTATAACCGGGGAGCTGTTTTTT.

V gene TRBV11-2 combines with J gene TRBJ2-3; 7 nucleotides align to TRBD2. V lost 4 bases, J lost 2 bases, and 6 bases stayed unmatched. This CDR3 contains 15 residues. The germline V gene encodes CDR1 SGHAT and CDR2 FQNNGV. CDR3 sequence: CASSSLAVATDTQYF. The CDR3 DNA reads TGTGCCAGCAGCTCTCTAGCGGTAGCCACAGATACGCAGTATTTT.

Here the CDR3 DNA reads TGCGCCAGCGGTACAGGCCCCCGGGGCGAGCAGTACTTC. This translates into CASGTGPRGEQYF. The chain recombines TRBV4-1 with TRBJ2-7; either TRBD1 or TRBD2 may fit D (5 bases each). The CDR3 contains 13 residues. Looked up from germline, CDR1 is MGHRA and CDR2 is YSYEKL. V gave up 8 bases and J gave up 6 bases, with 17 bases separating them.

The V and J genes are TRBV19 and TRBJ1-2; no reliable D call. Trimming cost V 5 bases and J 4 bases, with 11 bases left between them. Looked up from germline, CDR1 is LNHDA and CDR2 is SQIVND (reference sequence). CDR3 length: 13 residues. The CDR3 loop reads CASSLGQVYGYTF. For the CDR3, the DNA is TGTGCCAGTAGTCTCGGCCAAGTCTATGGCTACACCTTC.

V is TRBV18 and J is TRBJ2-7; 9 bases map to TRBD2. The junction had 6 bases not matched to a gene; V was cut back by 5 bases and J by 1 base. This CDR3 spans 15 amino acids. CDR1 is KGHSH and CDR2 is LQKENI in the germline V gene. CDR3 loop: CASSISGRNSYEQYF. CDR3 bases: TGTGCCAGCTCAATCAGCGGGAGGAATTCCTACGAGCAGTACTTC.

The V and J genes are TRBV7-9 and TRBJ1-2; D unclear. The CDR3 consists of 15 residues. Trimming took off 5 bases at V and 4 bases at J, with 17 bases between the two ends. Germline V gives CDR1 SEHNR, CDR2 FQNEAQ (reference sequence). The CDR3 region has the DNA TGTGCCAGCAGCCCCCCAAGCGGCGGTGGCTATGGCTACACCTTC. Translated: CASSPPSGGGYGYTF.

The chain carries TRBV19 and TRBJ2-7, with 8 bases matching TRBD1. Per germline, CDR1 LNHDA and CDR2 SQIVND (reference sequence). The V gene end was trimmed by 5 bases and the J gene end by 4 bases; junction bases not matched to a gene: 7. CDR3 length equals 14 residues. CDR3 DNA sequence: TGTGCCAGTAGTGACCGGGACAGGCATTACGAGCAGTACTTC. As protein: CASSDRDRHYEQYF.

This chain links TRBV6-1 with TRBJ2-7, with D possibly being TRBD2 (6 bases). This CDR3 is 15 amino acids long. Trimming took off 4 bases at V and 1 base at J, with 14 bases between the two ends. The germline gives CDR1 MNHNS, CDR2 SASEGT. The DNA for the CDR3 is TGTGCCAGCAGTGTCCCCCGGGACTCATCCTACGAGCAGTACTTC. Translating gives CASSVPRDSSYEQYF.

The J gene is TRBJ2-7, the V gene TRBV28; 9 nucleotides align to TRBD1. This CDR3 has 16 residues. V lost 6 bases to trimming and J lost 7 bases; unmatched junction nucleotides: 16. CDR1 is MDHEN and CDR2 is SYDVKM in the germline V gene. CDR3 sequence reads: CASRQPPGTGLGEQYF. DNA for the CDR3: TGTGCCAGCAGACAACCACCCGGGACAGGGTTGGGGGAGCAGTACTTC.

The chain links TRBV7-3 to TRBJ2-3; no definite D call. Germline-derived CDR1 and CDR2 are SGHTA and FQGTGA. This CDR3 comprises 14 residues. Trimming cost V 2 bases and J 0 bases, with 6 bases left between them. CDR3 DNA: TGTGCCAGCAGCTTAGGACGTAGCACAGATACGCAGTATTTT. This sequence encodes CASSLGRSTDTQYF.

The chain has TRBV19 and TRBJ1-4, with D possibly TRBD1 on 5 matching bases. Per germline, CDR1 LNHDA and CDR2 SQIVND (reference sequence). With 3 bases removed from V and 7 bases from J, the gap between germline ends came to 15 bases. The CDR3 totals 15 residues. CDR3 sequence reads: CASSIMGRISEKLFF. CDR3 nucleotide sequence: TGTGCCAGTAGTATCATGGGACGGATAAGTGAAAAACTGTTTTTT.

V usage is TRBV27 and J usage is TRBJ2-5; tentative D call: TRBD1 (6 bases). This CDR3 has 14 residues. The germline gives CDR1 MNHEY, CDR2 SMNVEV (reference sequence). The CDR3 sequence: CAGQGGGQKETQYF. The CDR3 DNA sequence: TGTGCAGGGCAGGGTGGGGGACAAAAAGAGACCCAGTACTTC.